Only a few counts were recorded for the clone carrying this T cell receptor beta chain. The antigen is unknown. This sample is drawn from a study of CD8 T cells in ankylosing spondylitis. Findings and limits, study-wide: Apparently characteristic of ankylosing spondylitis blood was a TCR beta motif (eight highly homologous variants).

In TCRdb, the 5' RACE reads were re-called with MiXCR into one record per CDR3 protein. The table includes about 440,000 distinct CDR3 sequences, more than 15% detected once. The CDR3 covers 15 residues. Germline-derived CDR1 and CDR2 are MDHEN and SYDVKM. Trimming cost V 1 base and J 5 bases, with 14 bases left between them. Sequenced sample: blood, either unsorted or a sorted T cell fraction (not recorded which). The receptor was derived from a male donor with ankylosing spondylitis. The V gene is TRBV28, the J gene TRBJ2-5; no definite D call. CDR3 sequence reads: CASSLLKGQSETQYF. The CDR3 region has the DNA TGTGCCAGCAGTTTATTGAAGGGCCAGAGTGAGACCCAGTACTTC.